This T cell receptor beta chain comes out of a study of blood T cell repertoires in COVID-19. All enrollees were about 18 to 95 years old and from under 25 US areas. Participant reports of clinical history set cohort assignment. Recovered status applied to Cohort 3 donors who had two consecutive negative PCRs. It also applied to those with clearance or with symptom resolution. Clones were read by immunoSEQ multiplex PCR, and TCRdb kept only the in-frame ones, dropping some. The repertoire includes some 260,000 clones, under 90% of them detected once, and approximately 1.6% sits in the top ten. Between the trimmed V and J ends, which lost 5 bases and 0 bases, there was a span of 15 bases. The V gene's germline CDR1 is GTSNPN and CDR2 SVGIG (reference sequence). The CDR3 extends over 15 amino acids.

V gene TRBV30 combines with J gene TRBJ2-3, with D perhaps matching TRBD2 (7 bases). The receptor was derived from a man aged 35-49 years who had recovered from COVID-19. The sequenced material came from PBMCs or T cells enriched from blood (not recorded which). Here the CDR3 DNA reads TGTGCCTGGGGGCGAGGGGGGGCTAGCACAGATACGCAGTATTTT. This codes for CAWGRGGASTDTQYF.